This T cell receptor beta chain was captured in a study of T cell repertoires in cytomegalovirus infection. Notes on this clonotype: Its antigen remains unknown.

This CDR3 has 14 residues. The ends lost 10 bases at V and 6 bases at J; junction bases unmatched: 8. Germline CDR1 and CDR2: SGHTA and FQGNSA. TCRdb reprocessed the reads via MiXCR and lists one record per CDR3 protein. The table has some 120,000 distinct CDR3 sequences, about 9.5% seen once; the top ten hold around 33%. The material sequenced was PBMCs, sequenced either directly or after in vitro stimulation (not recorded which). The rearrangement links TRBV7-2 to TRBJ2-1; 11 nucleotides align to TRBD1. The TCR comes from a human donor in good health (CMV status not recorded). Some clones in this sample may be carry-over from other donors' samples. This CDR3 reads CATRPGQGGNEQFF. The CDR3 region has the DNA TGTGCCACCCGACCGGGACAGGGGGGCAATGAGCAGTTCTTC. The whole variable domain, remainder taken from reference TRBV7-2 and TRBJ2-1, is GAGVSQSPSNKVTEKGKDVELRCDPISGHTALYWYRQSLGQGLEFLIYFQGNSAPDKSGLPSDRFSAERTGGSVSTLTIQRTQQEDSAVYLCATRPGQGGNEQFFGPGTRLTVL.